The present TCR beta chain was sequenced within a study of T cells after yellow fever vaccination. In the study overall: Researchers used SMART-Seq v4 Ultra Low Input to prepare fractions that had low cell numbers. Study-level points and caveats: Most primary-vaccination clones reappeared after the booster (approximately 95% CD4, approximately 88% CD8). Any FACS-sorted repertoire could hold abundant clonotypes that contaminate it from the bulk population.

Production of TCR cDNA was by 5'RACE template switching, which also added a universal primer site and UMIs. A single record per CDR3 protein comes from TCRdb applying MiXCR to the 5' RACE reads. The table records 620,000 or so distinct CDR3 sequences, roughly 17% of them present only once. As concerns this clonotype: Its specificity is unknown.

Germline V gene lookup returns CDR1 SGHKS and CDR2 YYEKEE (reference sequence). CDR3 length: 14 residues. Deletions cut 3 bases from V and 5 bases from J, with 14 bases between. This sequence originates from a young man who received the YFV17D yellow fever vaccine. The chain links TRBV5-5 to TRBJ1-2, with D perhaps matching TRBD1 (5 bases). This specimen was PBMCs, taken less than 6 days after the first yellow fever vaccination. CDR3 region: CASSWDPVGYGYTF. The CDR3 region has the DNA TGTGCCAGCAGCTGGGACCCCGTGGGATATGGCTACACCTTC.